This T cell receptor beta chain was identified in a study of blood T cells in healthy people across ages. Study-wide findings and caveats: Strong correlation was found linking TCR beta diversity to naive T cell percentage. When set beside aged donors, long-lived donors presented more naive CD4+ cells and higher diversity.

A second PCR of 7 to 11 cycles used a sample-barcoded 5' primer and a J-beta primer mix. One entry per CDR3 protein, called by TCRdb with MiXCR from the 5' RACE reads. The sample yields 650,000 to 1,000,000 distinct CDR3 sequences, roughly 35% seen once. This clonotype appeared a few times. Its antigen is as yet unknown. Germline values: CDR1 MDHEN, CDR2 SYDVKM. With 2 bases removed from V and 7 bases from J, the gap between germline ends came to 12 bases. CDR3 length equals 14 residues. Material: blood. This TCR was recovered from a man aged 18 to 30 in good health. The rearrangement uses TRBV28 and TRBJ1-5, with D tentatively TRBD1 (6 bases). Here the CDR3 DNA reads TGTGCCAGCAGTTTAGAACAGGGCTGGCAGCCCCAGCATTTT. Amino acid sequence: CASSLEQGWQPQHF.